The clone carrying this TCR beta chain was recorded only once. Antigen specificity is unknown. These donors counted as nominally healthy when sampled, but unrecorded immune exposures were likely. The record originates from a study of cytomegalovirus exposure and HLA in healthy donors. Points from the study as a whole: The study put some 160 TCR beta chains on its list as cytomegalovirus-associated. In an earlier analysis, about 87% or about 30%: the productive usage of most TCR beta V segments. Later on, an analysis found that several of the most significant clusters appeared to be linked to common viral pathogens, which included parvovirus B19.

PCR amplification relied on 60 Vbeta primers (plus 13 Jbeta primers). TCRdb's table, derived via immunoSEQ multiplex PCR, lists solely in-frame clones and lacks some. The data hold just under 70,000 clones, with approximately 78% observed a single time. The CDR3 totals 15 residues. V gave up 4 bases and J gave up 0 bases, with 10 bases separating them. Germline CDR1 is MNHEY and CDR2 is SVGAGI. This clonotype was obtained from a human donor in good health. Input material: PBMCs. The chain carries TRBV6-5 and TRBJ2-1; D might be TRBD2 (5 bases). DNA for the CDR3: TGTGCCAGCAGTTTAGTCCTAGCCTCCTACAATGAGCAGTTCTTC. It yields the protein CASSLVLASYNEQFF.